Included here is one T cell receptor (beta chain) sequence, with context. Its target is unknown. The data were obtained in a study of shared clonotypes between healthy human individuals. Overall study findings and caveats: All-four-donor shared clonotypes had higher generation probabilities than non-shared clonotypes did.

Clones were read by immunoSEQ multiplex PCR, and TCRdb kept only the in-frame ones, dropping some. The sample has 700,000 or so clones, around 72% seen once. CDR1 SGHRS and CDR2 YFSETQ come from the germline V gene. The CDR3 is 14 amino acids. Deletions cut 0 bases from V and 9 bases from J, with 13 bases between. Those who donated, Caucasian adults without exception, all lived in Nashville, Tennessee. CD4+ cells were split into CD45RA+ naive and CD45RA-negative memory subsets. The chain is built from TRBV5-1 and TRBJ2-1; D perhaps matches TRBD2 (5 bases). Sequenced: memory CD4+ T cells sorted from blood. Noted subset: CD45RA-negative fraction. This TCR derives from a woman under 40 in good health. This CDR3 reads CASSLEDGSGEQFF. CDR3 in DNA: TGCGCCAGCAGCTTGGAGGACGGCAGCGGTGAGCAGTTCTTC. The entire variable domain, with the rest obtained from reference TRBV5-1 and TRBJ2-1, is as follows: KAGVTQTPRYLIKTRGQQVTLSCSPISGHRSVSWYQQTPGQGLQFLFEYFSETQRNKGNFPGRFSGRQFSNSRSEMNVSTLELGDSALYLCASSLEDGSGEQFFGPGTRLTVL.